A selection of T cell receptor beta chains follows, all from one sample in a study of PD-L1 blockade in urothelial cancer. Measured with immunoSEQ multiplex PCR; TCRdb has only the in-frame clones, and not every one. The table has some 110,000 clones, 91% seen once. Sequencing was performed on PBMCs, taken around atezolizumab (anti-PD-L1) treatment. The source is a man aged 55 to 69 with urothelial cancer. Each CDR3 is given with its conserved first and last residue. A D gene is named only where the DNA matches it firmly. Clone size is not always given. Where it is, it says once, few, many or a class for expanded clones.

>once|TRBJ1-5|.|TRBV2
CASSEDGGALGPQHF
TGTGCCAGCAGTGAGGATGGAGGGGCCCTGGGGCCCCAGCATTTT
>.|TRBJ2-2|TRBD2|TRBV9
CASSTTSGKNTGELFF
TGTGCCAGCAGCACCACTAGCGGAAAAAACACCGGGGAGCTGTTTTTT
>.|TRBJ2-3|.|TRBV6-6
CASSLQGRSTDTQYF
TGTGCCAGCAGTTTACAGGGGAGGAGCACAGATACGCAGTATTTT
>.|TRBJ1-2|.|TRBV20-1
CSAKGFYGYTF
TGCAGTGCAAAGGGGTTCTATGGCTACACCTTC
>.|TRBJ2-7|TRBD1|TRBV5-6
CASSRLTEGSQRGHEQYF
TGTGCCAGCAGCCGGTTGACCGAGGGCAGCCAAAGGGGGCACGAGCAGTACTTC
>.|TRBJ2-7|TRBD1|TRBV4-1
CASSQDSGTGGLEQYF
TGCGCCAGCAGCCAAGATTCCGGGACAGGGGGGCTCGAGCAGTACTTC
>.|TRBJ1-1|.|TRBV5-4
CASSLSGGGPPGAFF
TGTGCCAGCAGCTTGTCTGGGGGCGGGCCGCCGGGCGCTTTCTTT
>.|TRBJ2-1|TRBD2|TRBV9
CASSVWGGYNEQFF
TGTGCCAGCAGCGTGTGGGGGGGATACAATGAGCAGTTCTTC
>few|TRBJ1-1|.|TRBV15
CATSRGRTENTEAFF
TGTGCCACCAGCAGAGGTAGGACAGAGAACACTGAAGCTTTCTTT
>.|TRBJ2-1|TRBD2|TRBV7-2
CASSARLAGAGNEQFF
TGTGCCAGCAGCGCCAGACTAGCGGGGGCGGGAAATGAGCAGTTCTTC
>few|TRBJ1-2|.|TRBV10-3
CAISESKQNYGYTF
TGTGCCATCAGTGAGTCGAAGCAAAATTATGGCTACACCTTC
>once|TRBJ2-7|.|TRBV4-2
CASSQGQGQPYEQYF
TGTGCCAGCAGCCAAGGTCAGGGGCAGCCCTACGAGCAGTACTTC
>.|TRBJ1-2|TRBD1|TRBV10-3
CAISEDREYGYTF
TGTGCCATCAGTGAGGACAGGGAGTATGGCTACACCTTC
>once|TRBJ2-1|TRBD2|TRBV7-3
CASSLPRRLAGGPGEQFF
TGTGCCAGCAGCTTACCCCGCCGACTAGCGGGGGGGCCGGGTGAGCAGTTCTTC
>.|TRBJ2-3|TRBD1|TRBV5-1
CASSLRDRGSDTQYF
TGCGCCAGCAGCTTACGGGACAGGGGGAGCGATACGCAGTATTTT
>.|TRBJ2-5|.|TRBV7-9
CASSPRSKETQYF
TGTGCCAGCAGCCCTCGGTCCAAAGAGACCCAGTACTTC
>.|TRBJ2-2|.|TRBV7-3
CASSLTGPGELFF
TGTGCCAGCAGCTTAACGGGCCCCGGGGAGCTGTTTTTT
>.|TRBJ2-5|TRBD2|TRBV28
CASSQPFSGRGETQYF
TGTGCCAGCAGTCAACCCTTTAGCGGGAGGGGGGAGACCCAGTACTTC
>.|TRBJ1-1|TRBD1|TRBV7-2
CASSKDRGVTEAFF
TGTGCCAGCAGCAAGGACAGGGGTGTCACTGAAGCTTTCTTT
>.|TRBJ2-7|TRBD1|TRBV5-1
CASSFQGAGTYEQYF
TGCGCCAGCAGCTTTCAGGGGGCGGGTACCTACGAGCAGTACTTC
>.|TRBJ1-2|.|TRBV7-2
CASSLESSLGYTF
TGTGCCAGCAGCTTAGAGTCAAGCCTTGGCTACACCTTC
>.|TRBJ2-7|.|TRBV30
CAWTGYRGRRWTDEQYF
TGTGCCTGGACCGGATACCGAGGACGGCGGTGGACTGACGAGCAGTACTTC
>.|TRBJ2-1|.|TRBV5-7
CASSQPQGRTYNEQFF
TGTGCCAGCAGCCAGCCACAGGGAAGAACCTACAATGAGCAGTTCTTC
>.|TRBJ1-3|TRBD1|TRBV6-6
CASSPTGGSSGNTIYF
TGTGCCAGCAGTCCTACAGGGGGCAGCTCTGGAAACACCATATATTTT
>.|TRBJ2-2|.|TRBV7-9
CASSSLSRAGELFF
TGTGCCAGCAGCTCCCTGTCCAGGGCCGGGGAGCTGTTTTTT